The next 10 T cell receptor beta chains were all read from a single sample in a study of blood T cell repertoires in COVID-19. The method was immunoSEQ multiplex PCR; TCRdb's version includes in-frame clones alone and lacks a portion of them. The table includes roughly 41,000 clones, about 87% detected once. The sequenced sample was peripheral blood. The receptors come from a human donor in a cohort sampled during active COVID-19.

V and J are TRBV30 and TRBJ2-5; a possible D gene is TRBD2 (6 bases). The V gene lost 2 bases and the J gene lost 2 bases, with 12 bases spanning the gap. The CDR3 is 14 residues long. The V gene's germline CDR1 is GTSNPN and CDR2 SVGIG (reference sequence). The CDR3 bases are TGTGCCTGGAGTTCCTCGGGACTTCAAGAGACCCAGTACTTC. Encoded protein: CAWSSSGLQETQYF.

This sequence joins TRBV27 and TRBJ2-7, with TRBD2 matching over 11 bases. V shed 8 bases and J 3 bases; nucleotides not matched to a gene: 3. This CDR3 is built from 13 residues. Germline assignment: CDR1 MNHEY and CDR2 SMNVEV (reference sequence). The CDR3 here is CASGGTSGYEQYF. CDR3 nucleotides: TGTGCCAGCGGAGGGACTAGCGGCTACGAGCAGTACTTC.

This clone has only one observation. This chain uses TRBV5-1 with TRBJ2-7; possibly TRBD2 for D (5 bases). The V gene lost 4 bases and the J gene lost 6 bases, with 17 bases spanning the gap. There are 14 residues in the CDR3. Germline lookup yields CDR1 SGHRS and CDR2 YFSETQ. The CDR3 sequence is CASSGLRIEGEQYF. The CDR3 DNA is TGCGCCAGCAGCGGATTACGAATTGAGGGCGAGCAGTACTTC.

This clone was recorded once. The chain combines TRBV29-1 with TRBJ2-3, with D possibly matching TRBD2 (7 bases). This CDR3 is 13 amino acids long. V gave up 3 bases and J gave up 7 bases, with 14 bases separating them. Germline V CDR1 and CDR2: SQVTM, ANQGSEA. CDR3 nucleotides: TGCAGCGTTGAGGAGGGGGGGCAGTATACGCAGTATTTT. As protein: CSVEEGGQYTQYF.

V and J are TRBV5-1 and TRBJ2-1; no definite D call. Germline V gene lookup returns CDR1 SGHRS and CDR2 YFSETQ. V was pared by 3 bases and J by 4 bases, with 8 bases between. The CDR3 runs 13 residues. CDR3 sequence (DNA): TGCGCCAGCAGCTCTGGAGAGTACAATGAGCAGTTCTTC. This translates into CASSSGEYNEQFF.

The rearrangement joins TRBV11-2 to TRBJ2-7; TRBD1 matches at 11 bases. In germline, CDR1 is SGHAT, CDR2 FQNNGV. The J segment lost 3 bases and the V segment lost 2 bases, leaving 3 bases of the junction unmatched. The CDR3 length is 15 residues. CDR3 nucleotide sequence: TGTGCCAGCAGCTTAACGGGACAGGGGGGCTACGAGCAGTACTTC. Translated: CASSLTGQGGYEQYF.

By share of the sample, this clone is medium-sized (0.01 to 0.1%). The CDR3 loop is CASSSHDSQGAGSPLHF. CDR3 bases: TGTGCCAGCAGCTCACACGATTCACAGGGAGCAGGTTCACCCCTCCACTTT. The chain recombines TRBV7-9 with TRBJ1-6; TRBD1 is a possible D gene (6 bases). Trimming stripped 4 bases from V and 9 bases from J, with 22 bases between. The length of the CDR3 is 17 residues. CDR1 is SEHNR, CDR2 FQNEAQ, per germline (reference sequence).

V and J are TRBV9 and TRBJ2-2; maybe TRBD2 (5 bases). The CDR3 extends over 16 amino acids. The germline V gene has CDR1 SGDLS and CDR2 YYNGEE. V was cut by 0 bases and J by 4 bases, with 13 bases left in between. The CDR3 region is CASSVATGIRTGELFF. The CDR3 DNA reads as TGTGCCAGCAGCGTAGCTACGGGGATCCGCACCGGGGAGCTGTTTTTT.

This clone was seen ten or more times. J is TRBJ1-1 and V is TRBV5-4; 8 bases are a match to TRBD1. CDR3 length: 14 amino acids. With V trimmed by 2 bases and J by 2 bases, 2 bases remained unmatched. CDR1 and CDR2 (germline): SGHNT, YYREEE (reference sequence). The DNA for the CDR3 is TGTGCCAGCAGCTTAGCAGGGGGCAACACTGAAGCTTTCTTT. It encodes CASSLAGGNTEAFF.

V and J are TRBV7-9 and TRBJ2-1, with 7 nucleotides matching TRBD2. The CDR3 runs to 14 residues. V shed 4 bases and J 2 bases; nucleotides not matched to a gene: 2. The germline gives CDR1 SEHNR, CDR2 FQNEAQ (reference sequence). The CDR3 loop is CASSSSGTYNEQFF. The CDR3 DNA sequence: TGTGCCAGCAGCTCCAGCGGGACCTACAATGAGCAGTTCTTC. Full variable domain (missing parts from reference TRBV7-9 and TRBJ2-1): DTGVSQNPRHKITKRGQNVTFRCDPISEHNRLYWYRQTLGQGPEFLTYFQNEAQLEKSRLLSDRFSAERPKGSFSTLEIQRTEQGDSAMYLCASSSSGTYNEQFFGPGTRLTVL.